Reported below is one TCR beta chain. This receptor's antigen is unknown. No base qualities exist here, and no much larger clone lies one base off it. Each patient had bone marrow sampled at the time of active disease. Isolation of bone marrow mononuclear cells was performed by Ficoll-Hypaque density gradient centrifugation. To remove myeloma plasma cells, the cells were labeled with CD138 magnetic microbeads on a MACS separator, and CD138-negative cells were then collected by negative selection. Flow cytometry on an Attune NxT with CD138 antibodies was used to check the purity of the isolated cells. TRIzol reagent was used to extract total RNA, which was then quantified with a NanoDrop spectrophotometer. For each patient, the CD138-negative bone marrow sample underwent paired RNA-seq and IR-seq. Starting from 350 to 500 ng RNA, TCR libraries were constructed with the Immunoverse kit using molecular barcoded adaptors that cover the alpha/delta and beta/gamma chains. TCR library preparation used the same RNA that went into transcriptome sequencing. An Illumina HiSeq 4000 with 2 x 150 cycles was used to sequence the TCR libraries. In the paper's pipeline: MiXCR aligned TCR reads to human V, D, J and C references and assembled the aligned reads into CDR3 clonotypes, with quality filtering and error correction included. The tcR package in R was used for analysis of clonotype counts and gene usage diversity. Raw mapping reads were checked after the RNA-seq reads had been mapped by STAR aligner version 2.5.3a onto the human GRCh37 genome. To test how sequencing depth affects detected clonotypes, IR-seq fastq files were randomly downsampled with Seqtk 1.3. The raw public reads went through TCRdb reprocessing: fastp at Q25, MiXCR clone calling, in-frame beta chains kept. Rows merge per CDR3 protein into single entries with the most common DNA and genes. Clone size and V and J calls follow TCRdb, not the original study. The sample table contains some 140,000 distinct CDR3 sequences; only one count was recorded for around 13% of them. Of the sample, 7.5% to 10% is held by the ten largest clones.

The source of the sample is a study of read filtering for tumor transcriptome and immune sequencing (dated by TCRdb to 2018 to 2021). In the study overall: Of the patients in the cohort, around 18 were male and fewer than 15 were female, and their mean age was 65.9 years, with a range of roughly 40 to 80. TCR repertoires obtained by targeted immune repertoire sequencing and by bulk whole-transcriptome sequencing performed on the same bone marrow samples were compared. After DNase treatment, whole-transcriptome libraries were prepared with the TruSeq RNA Access Library Prep Kit. By revised international staging, about 8 patients were R-ISS I, 16 were R-ISS II and 6 or 7 were R-ISS III. One of the main goals was to work out a read-filtering strategy for immune repertoire data, in particular whether clonotypes backed by only a single read should be removed. TCR-region mapped reads per sample ranged from about 3.5 to 11 million with IR-seq versus only about 85 to 1,300 with RNA-seq. Broad study findings and their caveats: The sorted CD138-negative fraction was composed of a mixed bone marrow immune population rather than of purified T cells. The correlation between IR-seq and RNA-seq shared clonotype proportions rose when single-read clonotypes were removed. Compared with RNA-seq, IR-seq captured clonotypes at much higher depth and more reliably, and a smaller IR-seq throughput was enough to identify most shared clonotypes. In IR-seq, single-read clonotypes were approximately 80% of clonotypes but 3% to 4% of total reads; in RNA-seq they were roughly 72% of clonotypes and about 40% of reads.

The TCR originated in a donor aged 40 or older with multiple myeloma. Sample: a population of CD138-negative cells sorted from bone marrow. The sample's cell subset or site label is to be understood as: bone marrow mononuclear cells depleted of CD138+ plasma/myeloma cells by negative magnetic selection.

The CDR3 loop reads CATSEEGAFNEQFF. Here is the DNA: TGTGCCACCAGTGAGGAAGGGGCCTTCAATGAGCAGTTCTTC. The chain is assembled from TRBV24-1 and TRBJ2-1, and the D gene may be TRBD1, 5 bases matching. Taken from cysteine to phenylalanine, the CDR3 has 14 residues. The retained sequence is limited to the CDR3, 42 bases, with the frame set at the first base. Via the germline V gene, CDR1 is KGHDR and CDR2 SFDVKD. V drops 4 bases and J drops 6 bases, leaving 12 bases in between.